Following are 21 T cell receptor beta chains from one sample sequenced in a study of cytomegalovirus exposure and HLA in healthy donors. The PCR had 60 Vbeta and 13 Jbeta primers. TCRdb's copy holds only in-frame clones and misses some; the assay was immunoSEQ multiplex PCR. This sample has about 190,000 clones, with around 84% found just once. Specimen: PBMCs. These TCRs come from a woman in her 50s in good health and CMV-seropositive.

The chain combines TRBV27 with TRBJ2-7; TRBD1 matches 9 bases. The CDR3 has 15 residues. V lost 4 bases and J lost 1; bases outside the gene matches: 5. The germline V gene has CDR1 MNHEY and CDR2 SMNVEV (reference sequence). CDR3 in amino acids: CASSSAGTGSYEQYF. The CDR3 bases are TGTGCCAGCAGTTCCGCCGGGACAGGGTCCTACGAGCAGTACTTC.

The chain combines TRBV19 with TRBJ2-3, with 8 bases fitting TRBD2. Per the germline V gene, CDR1 is LNHDA and CDR2 is SQIVND (reference sequence). The CDR3 spans 15 residues. V lost 2 bases, J lost 5 bases, and 6 bases stayed unmatched. As DNA, the CDR3 is TGTGCCAGTAGTATACCAGCGGGGGTTGAAGATACGCAGTATTTT. Its protein product is CASSIPAGVEDTQYF.

The genes are TRBV2 and TRBJ1-6; D unresolved. This CDR3 region has 15 residues. Deletions cut 1 base from V and 10 bases from J, with 14 bases between. Germline loops: CDR1 SNHLY, CDR2 FYNNEI. The CDR3 here is CASSEGPGIGSPLHF. CDR3 nucleotide sequence: TGTGCCAGCAGTGAAGGACCCGGGATCGGGTCACCCCTCCACTTT. Full variable domain (remainder filled in from reference TRBV2 and TRBJ1-6): EPEVTQTPSHQVTQMGQEVILRCVPISNHLYFYWYRQILGQKVEFLVSFYNNEISEKSEIFDDQFSVERPDGSNFTLKIRSTKLEDSAMYFCASSEGPGIGSPLHFGNGTRLTVT.

The chain has TRBV5-4 and TRBJ2-1; D call uncertain. The CDR3 length is 16 residues. V was cut by 4 bases and J by 0 bases, with 14 bases left in between. From germline, CDR1 is SGHNT and CDR2 YYREEE (reference sequence). Here the CDR3 reads CASSVDPFSSYNEQFF. The CDR3 nucleotides read TGTGCCAGCAGCGTAGATCCCTTTAGCTCCTACAATGAGCAGTTCTTC.

This rearrangement joins TRBV6-4 to TRBJ1-6; D might be TRBD1 (6 bases). Trimming left V 3 bases short and J 9 bases short, with 9 bases between. Germline CDR1 and CDR2: MRHNA and SNTAGT. This CDR3 comprises 13 residues. CDR3 DNA: TGTGCCAGCAGTGATGTCAGGGGTTCACCCCTCCACTTT. Its translation is CASSDVRGSPLHF.

This clone was recorded once. The chain links TRBV2 to TRBJ2-1; 10 positions match TRBD2. V was pared by 5 bases and J by 4 bases, with 8 bases of the junction left unmatched. Germline lookup yields CDR1 SNHLY and CDR2 FYNNEI. The CDR3 runs to 16 residues. The CDR3 region has the DNA TGTGCCAGCAGTACCTCTAGCGGGGGCGCATACAATGAGCAGTTCTTC. Translated, it gives CASSTSSGGAYNEQFF.

The rearrangement uses TRBV5-4 and TRBJ2-3; TRBD2 matches 14 bases. Germline V CDR1 and CDR2: SGHNT, YYREEE (reference sequence). The CDR3 consists of 16 residues. With 4 bases clipped from V and 1 base from J, the junction kept 2 bases outside the gene matches. The CDR3 spells CASSKGLAGGTDTQYF. The CDR3 DNA reads TGTGCCAGCAGCAAGGGACTAGCGGGGGGCACAGATACGCAGTATTTT.

J is TRBJ2-7 and V is TRBV6-1, with TRBD1 identical over 7 bases. In germline, CDR1 is MNHNS, CDR2 SASEGT. J was trimmed by 4 bases and V by 3 bases; bases with no gene match: 3. The CDR3 is 13 residues long. CDR3 residues: CASSDGRGYEQYF. The CDR3, as DNA: TGTGCCAGCAGTGATGGCAGGGGGTACGAGCAGTACTTC.

The gene calls are TRBV10-3 and TRBJ2-3; 14 bases line up with TRBD2. The CDR3 is 16 residues long. Germline loops: CDR1 ENHRY, CDR2 SYGVKD. J was trimmed by 0 bases and V by 10 bases; bases with no gene match: 6. Here the CDR3 reads CASGTSGGSSTDTQYF. The DNA of the CDR3 is TGTGCCAGCGGGACTAGCGGGGGTTCTAGCACAGATACGCAGTATTTT.

V is TRBV6-5 and J is TRBJ2-2, with D possibly being TRBD2 (6 bases). Looked up from germline, CDR1 is MNHEY and CDR2 is SVGAGI. V shed 5 bases and J shed 6 bases, with 13 bases lying between them. This CDR3 has 14 residues. The DNA of the CDR3 is TGTGCCAGCAGTCAGTCCCGGGGGTCCGGGGAGCTGTTTTTT. Protein: CASSQSRGSGELFF.

The chain uses TRBV7-2 and TRBJ2-5, with 15 positions matching TRBD2. Germline trimming cut 6 bases from V and 4 bases from J; bases unmatched to any gene: 3. This CDR3 spans 15 amino acids. Germline V lookup: CDR1 SGHTA, CDR2 FQGNSA. DNA for the CDR3: TGTGCCAGCAGACCGGGACTAGCGGGGGGAGAGACCCAGTACTTC. It codes for CASRPGLAGGETQYF.

The chain recombines TRBV14 with TRBJ1-3; possibly TRBD1 for D (6 bases). Between the trimmed V and J ends, which lost 7 bases and 8 bases, there was a span of 24 bases. CDR1 is SGHDN and CDR2 is FVKESK in the germline V gene. The CDR3 is 16 amino acids. CDR3: CASTADRQARRDTIYF. The CDR3 region has the DNA TGTGCCAGCACCGCAGACAGGCAAGCCCGACGAGACACCATATATTTT.

This clone appeared a single time. The chain employs TRBV5-1 and TRBJ1-1; D gene ambiguous. Trimming removed 2 bases at V and 0 bases at J, with 8 bases between. The V gene's germline CDR1 is SGHRS and CDR2 YFSETQ. This CDR3 is 14 amino acids long. Here the CDR3 reads CASSFEGMNTEAFF. In nucleotides, the CDR3 is TGCGCCAGCAGCTTTGAGGGCATGAACACTGAAGCTTTCTTT.

The chain employs TRBV5-4 and TRBJ1-1, with 8 bases fitting TRBD1. CDR3 size: 14 residues. From germline, CDR1 is SGHNT and CDR2 YYREEE (reference sequence). The V segment lost 1 base and the J segment 6 bases; nucleotides outside the gene matches: 5. For the CDR3, the DNA is TGTGCCAGCAGCTTGCAGGGGGCGATCCCTGAAGCTTTCTTT. Residues: CASSLQGAIPEAFF.

This clone is a singleton in its sample. At one of its ends the junction is not consistent with the germline gene, which may arise from a read error. V is TRBV9 and J is TRBJ2-5, with 9 bases lining up with TRBD2. The CDR3 covers 14 residues. Germline V gene lookup returns CDR1 SGDLS and CDR2 YYNGEE. The CDR3, as DNA: TGTGTCAGCAGCGAGCGGGGGGTCCAAGAGACCCAGTACTTC. It codes for CVSSERGVQETQYF. Looking up the rest from reference TRBV9 and TRBJ2-5 gives the full variable domain: DSGVTQTPKHLITATGQRVTLRCSPRSGDLSVYWYQQSLDQGLQFLIQYYNGEERAKGNILERFSAQQFPDLHSELNLSSLELGDSALYFCVSSERGVQETQYFGPGTRLLVL.

This sequence joins TRBV7-9 and TRBJ1-1; D remains ambiguous. V gave up 3 bases and J gave up 3 bases, with 8 bases separating them. This CDR3 region has 13 residues. Germline loops: CDR1 SEHNR, CDR2 FQNEAQ (reference sequence). The CDR3 sequence is CASSFSRDTEAFF. The CDR3 DNA sequence: TGTGCCAGCAGCTTTTCGAGAGACACTGAAGCTTTCTTT.

The chain is built from TRBV5-1 and TRBJ2-3; possibly TRBD1 for D (5 bases). Germline V gene lookup returns CDR1 SGHRS and CDR2 YFSETQ. V dropped 0 bases and J dropped 5 bases, with 16 bases sitting between them. The CDR3 has 16 residues. CDR3: CASSLVSRTSQDTQYF. CDR3 bases: TGCGCCAGCAGCTTGGTTTCGCGGACATCTCAAGATACGCAGTATTTT. Drawing the rest from reference TRBV5-1 and TRBJ2-3, the complete variable domain is KAGVTQTPRYLIKTRGQQVTLSCSPISGHRSVSWYQQTPGQGLQFLFEYFSETQRNKGNFPGRFSGRQFSNSRSEMNVSTLELGDSALYLCASSLVSRTSQDTQYFGPGTRLTVL.

The chain has TRBV6-5 and TRBJ2-5; tentative D call: TRBD1 (5 bases). Germline CDR1 is MNHEY and CDR2 is SVGAGI. CDR3 length: 15 amino acids. The V end was cut by 0 bases, the J end by 5 bases, with 13 bases between. CDR3 residues: CASSYSRNKGETQYF. CDR3 nucleotide sequence: TGTGCCAGCAGTTACTCGAGAAATAAGGGGGAGACCCAGTACTTC.

This sequence joins TRBV4-1 and TRBJ2-3; 9 bases agree with TRBD2. This CDR3 is 16 amino acids long. Germline-derived CDR1 and CDR2 are MGHRA and YSYEKL. The ends lost 1 base at V and 2 bases at J; junction bases unmatched: 4. The CDR3 region has the DNA TGCGCCAGCAGCCAAGCCAAGCGGGGGGCCACAGATACGCAGTATTTT. Its protein is CASSQAKRGATDTQYF.

The rearrangement links TRBV7-9 to TRBJ1-4; 7 bases match TRBD1. With 2 bases clipped from V and 5 bases from J, the junction kept 5 bases outside the gene matches. Germline V lookup: CDR1 SEHNR, CDR2 FQNEAQ (reference sequence). The CDR3 runs 15 residues. Here the CDR3 reads CASSLLGTENEKLFF. CDR3 bases: TGTGCCAGCAGCTTATTGGGGACAGAGAATGAAAAACTGTTTTTT.

This chain joins TRBV25-1 and TRBJ1-1; 8 positions agree with TRBD1. The V and J ends lost 0 bases and 1 base, in that order; junction bases with no gene match: 7. The germline V gene has CDR1 MGHDK and CDR2 SYGVNS. This CDR3 is built from 17 residues. CDR3 loop: CASSEYGATGANTEAFF. CDR3 coding DNA: TGTGCCAGCAGTGAATATGGGGCGACAGGGGCGAACACTGAAGCTTTCTTT.